A selection of T cell receptor beta chains follows, all from one sample in a study of EBV T-cell therapy then PD-1 blockade in nasopharyngeal carcinoma. The repertoire was sequenced with immunoSEQ multiplex PCR; TCRdb's copy has only in-frame clones and lacks some. This sample has 20,000 or so clones, with around 82% found just once. For these receptors, no antigen is known. The material sequenced was CD8+ T cells from blood, taken at roughly day 34 from a patient whose treatment included autologous EBV-specific T cells and nivolumab. These receptors were taken from a man between 35 and 55 years old with nasopharyngeal carcinoma. The conserved cysteine and the conserved F or W are not part of the CDR3 here. Each record gives: J gene, V gene, CDR3 protein.

TRBJ1-5 TRBV7-9 ASSTDRGISNQPQH
TRBJ2-7 TRBV7-2 ASSLETGSYEQY
TRBJ1-2 TRBV7-9 ASSDGTALRYT
TRBJ1-2 TRBV9 ASEGDNYGYT
TRBJ2-2 TRBV6-4 ASSRDSSTGELF
TRBJ1-4 TRBV27 ASSLEGALTEKLF
TRBJ2-1 TRBV13 ASSLEAGRLNEQF
TRBJ2-7 TRBV4-3 ASSQGQGAYYEQY
TRBJ2-4 TRBV27 ASRPGQGGIQY
TRBJ1-1 TRBV9 ASSVERGMAF
TRBJ1-4 TRBV6-5 ASSYRGPNEKLF
TRBJ1-6 TRBV5-5 ASSKGQYSPLH
TRBJ2-3 TRBV4-2 ASSQGLAGGADTQY
TRBJ2-7 TRBV9 ASSVVETPKGHYEQY
TRBJ2-1 TRBV5-5 ASSVVAGGGYNEQF
TRBJ1-5 TRBV28 ASSSFQINQPQH
TRBJ2-7 TRBV7-6 ASSPSKGRTTYEQY